This T cell receptor (beta chain) was captured by sequencing in a study of T cell changes during pregnancy in multiple sclerosis. Data came from immunoSEQ multiplex PCR; TCRdb stores just in-frame clones and leaves some out. The sample lists roughly 100,000 clones; approximately 89% were seen once. The V end lost 8 bases, the J end lost 1 base, and 17 bases lay between the germline ends. The germline CDR1 and CDR2 sequences are MNHEY and SMNVEV (reference sequence). The CDR3 extends over 16 amino acids. The TCR originated in a female donor with multiple sclerosis, enrolled in a pregnancy study. This material consisted of peripheral blood, taken after pregnancy. This chain links TRBV27 with TRBJ2-2; no reliable D call. The CDR3 reads CASYVLSTLNTGELFF. The CDR3 DNA is TGTGCCAGCTATGTACTTTCCACCTTGAACACCGGGGAGCTGTTTTTT.